This TCR beta chain emerged from a study of PD-1 blockade in classical Hodgkin lymphoma. Study-wide findings and caveats: Similar baseline diversity was found in complete responders and newly diagnosed patients. In CD4+ cells, TCR diversity went up significantly by C4D1, but in CD8+ cells it did not.

Stated time point: cycle 4 day 1 (C4D1), after 6 weeks of nivolumab. Autologous stem cell transplantation was followed by relapse in every patient, and brentuximab vedotin exposure varied. Starting with thawed PBMCs, CD4+ T cells were purified by magnetic negative selection. Sequencing used immunoSEQ multiplex PCR; TCRdb keeps in-frame clones, though not all of them. Among some 17,000 clones listed, around 74% were seen once. To note about this clone: No antigen is known for it.

This CDR3 contains 15 residues. J lost 2 bases, V lost 6 bases, and 6 bases had no gene match. CDR1 and CDR2 from the germline V gene are MNHEY and SMNVEV (reference sequence). This specimen was CD4+ T cells from blood, taken before the fourth cycle of nivolumab. The V gene is TRBV27, the J gene TRBJ1-5, with TRBD1 matching 8 bases. This receptor was obtained from a human donor with classical Hodgkin lymphoma. CDR3 DNA sequence: TGTGCCAGCAGGTCGACAGGGGAAGGCAATCAGCCCCAGCATTTT. Translation: CASRSTGEGNQPQHF.